The source of this T cell receptor (beta chain) is a study of a mutant IDH1 vaccine in newly diagnosed glioma. This sample's time point: week 5, during vaccination. Each dose of the vaccine consisted of 300 ug of mutant IDH1 20-mer peptide, with topical imiquimod. Using immunoSEQ multiplex PCR, the repertoire was profiled, and TCRdb retains in-frame clones only, with some absent. The sample holds roughly 50,000 clones, about 81% seen once. Comments on this clone: Antigen specificity is unknown.

Germline values: CDR1 SEHNR, CDR2 FQNEAQ (reference sequence). This CDR3 contains 17 residues. The ends lost 1 base at V and 4 bases at J; junction bases unmatched: 10. This TCR was sampled from a man aged 25 to 40 with glioma. Sequences were derived from PBMCs, sampled from a glioma patient whose treatment included an IDH1 peptide vaccine. The rearrangement joins TRBV7-9 to TRBJ2-3, with TRBD2 matching over 8 bases. CDR3 sequence: CASSLGPKRGFSDTQYF. The DNA of the CDR3 is TGTGCCAGCAGCTTAGGCCCGAAGCGGGGGTTCTCAGATACGCAGTATTTT. Together with reference TRBV7-9 and TRBJ2-3, the CDR3 gives the full variable domain: DTGVSQNPRHKITKRGQNVTFRCDPISEHNRLYWYRQTLGQGPEFLTYFQNEAQLEKSRLLSDRFSAERPKGSFSTLEIQRTEQGDSAMYLCASSLGPKRGFSDTQYFGPGTRLTVL.